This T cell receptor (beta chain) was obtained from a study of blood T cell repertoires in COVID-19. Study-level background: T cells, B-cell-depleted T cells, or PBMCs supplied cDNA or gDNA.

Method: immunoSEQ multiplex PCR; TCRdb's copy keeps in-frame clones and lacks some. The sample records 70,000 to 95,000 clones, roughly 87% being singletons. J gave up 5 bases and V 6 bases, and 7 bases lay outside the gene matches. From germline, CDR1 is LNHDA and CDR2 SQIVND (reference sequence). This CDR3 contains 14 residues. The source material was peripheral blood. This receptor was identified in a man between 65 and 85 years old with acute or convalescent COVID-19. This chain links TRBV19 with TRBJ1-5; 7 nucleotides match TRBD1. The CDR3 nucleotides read TGTGCCAGTAGGACAGGGATGGATTATCAGCCCCAGCATTTT. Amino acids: CASRTGMDYQPQHF.